This T cell receptor (beta chain) was sequenced for a study of T cells in Graves' hyperthyroidism and ophthalmopathy (dated by TCRdb to the late 2010s). About the study as a whole: Peripheral blood samples were taken at the time of initial diagnosis, prior to any treatment. TCR V-J signatures able to tell the groups apart were searched for in a discovery cohort of 90 to 100 patients, of whom under 45 had Graves' ophthalmopathy and 55 to 60 had stable Graves' hyperthyroidism. An independent validation cohort of 18 to 20 hyperthyroidism patients and approximately 16 patients who later progressed to ophthalmopathy tested prospective prediction of ophthalmopathy. For training and testing, the roughly 93 patients in the discovery cohort were randomly divided in a 7:3 ratio. In about 6 Graves' hyperthyroidism patients, the study also compared T-cell repertoires from thyroid tissue with T-cell repertoires from blood. Following sampling, methimazole starting at 30 mg daily was given to hyperthyroidism patients, and high-dose intravenous methylprednisolone was given to ophthalmopathy patients. The paper reports TCR Vbeta CDR3 sequencing of 130 to 150 peripheral blood samples: under 45 ophthalmopathy, roughly 80 hyperthyroidism and approximately 17 progressor patients.

Amplification of TCR beta CDR3 regions was carried out from RNA transcripts. The TCR CDR3 was subjected to a first round of RT-PCR using the HTBI primer set and the Qiagen OneStep RT-PCR kit. The libraries were constructed in a second round of multiplex PCR and then size-selected and purified. Sequencing of the libraries was done on an Illumina HiSeq2000 using paired-end 100 bp reads. The authors processed their data as follows. SOAPnuke was used to process the raw data, throwing out any read that contained adapters or uncalled bases, had a mean Phred below 15, or lacked an exact constant-primer or identifier match. COPE v1.2.5 was used to merge high-quality paired reads, and clonotypes were defined as unique nucleotide sequences. MiTCR v1.1 was used to align clonotypes to the IMGT TRBV, TRBD and TRBJ reference segments. The analysis included only V-J combinations with a frequency above 0.0001, which together covered 99% to 99.2% of the repertoires. A TCS score was defined as the ratio between F50 (clonal expansion) and ExV (chaos), using BLOSUM62-based TCRdist between CDR3 peptides within each V-J. Welch's t-statistics and random forest reduced fewer than 550 V-J features to 13, which were used in a naive Bayes classifier (R e1071). The Morisita-Horn index was used to measure how similar the thyroid and blood repertoires were. TCRdb redid the processing of the public reads, applying fastp at Q25 and MiXCR, and retained in-frame beta chains. Rows matching on CDR3 protein sequence are summarized as one entry with the most common DNA and genes. The authors' filters were not applied to this entry. Counted in this sample were around 100,000 distinct CDR3 sequences; less than 55% of them appeared once. The biggest ten clones account for approximately 25% of the sample.

To note about this clonotype: Its antigen has not been determined. Base qualities are not at hand, and no much larger clone is one base apart.

Stable Graves' hyperthyroidism was defined as no progression to ophthalmopathy during 18 months of follow-up. Hyperthyroidism patients were newly diagnosed, with disease duration under 2 months, and aged 18 to 65 years. The study excluded patients with uncontrolled infections, other autoimmune diseases, pregnancy or lactation. Diagnoses were established on the basis of clinical symptoms, serum thyroxine and TRAb, thyroid ultrasound, and orbital computed tomography. PBMCs were isolated from about 10 ml of fresh peripheral blood by Ficoll-Paque density gradient centrifugation. Total RNA was extracted with Trizol reagent, and quality was checked on an Agilent 2100 Bioanalyzer. Reading from cysteine to phenylalanine, the CDR3 counts 13 amino acids. Left in the record is the CDR3 DNA by itself, 39 bases read in frame from the first base. The germline V gene (reference sequence) supplies CDR1 DFQATT and CDR2 SNEGSKA. V is cut back by 6 bases and J by 5 bases, with 8 bases in the junction unmatched.

The paper as a whole reports these results and caveats: Sample size was not statistically predetermined, and investigators were not blinded to group allocation. Most expanded thyroid clonotypes (frequency above 0.001) were also detected in blood, a finding suggesting that blood repertoires may reflect thyroid immune responses. During validation, the model predicted progression to ophthalmopathy a median of approximately 6 months ahead of onset, with more than 55% sensitivity and more than 72% specificity. Ophthalmopathy was separated from stable hyperthyroidism by a 13 V-J signature model, with approximately 86% sensitivity and roughly 84% specificity obtained in cross-validation and 80%/75% obtained in testing.

This receptor was obtained from a man aged 35-49 years with Graves' hyperthyroidism. Sequencing was carried out using blood. The chain is encoded by TRBV20-1 joined to TRBJ2-7; TRBD1 matches 9 bases in the middle. This receptor has the CDR3 CSATQGARDEQYF. The nucleotides read TGCAGTGCGACACAGGGGGCTAGGGACGAGCAGTACTTC.